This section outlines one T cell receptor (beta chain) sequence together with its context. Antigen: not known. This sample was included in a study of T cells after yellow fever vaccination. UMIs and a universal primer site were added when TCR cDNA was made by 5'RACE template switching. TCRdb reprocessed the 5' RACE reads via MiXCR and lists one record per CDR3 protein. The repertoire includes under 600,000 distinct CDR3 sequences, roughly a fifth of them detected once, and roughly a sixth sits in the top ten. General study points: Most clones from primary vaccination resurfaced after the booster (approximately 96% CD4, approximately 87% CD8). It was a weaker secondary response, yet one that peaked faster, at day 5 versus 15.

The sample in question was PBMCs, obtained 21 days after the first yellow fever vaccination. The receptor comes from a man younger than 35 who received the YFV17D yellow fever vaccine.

CDR3 nucleotide sequence: TGTGCCAGCAGCTTAGAGGGGACTAGCGGGGGAGAGGGTTACGAGCAGTACTTC. Translated: CASSLEGTSGGEGYEQYF. V usage is TRBV7-6 and J usage is TRBJ2-7; 14 bases map to TRBD2. J lost 4 bases, V lost 1 base, and 9 bases had no gene match. Germline CDR1 is SGHVS and CDR2 is FNYEAQ. The CDR3 runs to 18 residues.